This T cell receptor (beta chain) originates from a study of identifying expanded T cells in peripheral blood. The germline V gene has CDR1 SGHAT and CDR2 FQNNGV. The CDR3 has 15 amino acids. V was pared by 3 bases and J by 1 base, with 12 bases between. No infections or other immune events were documented during collection. TCRdb's table, derived via immunoSEQ multiplex PCR, lists solely in-frame clones and lacks some. The repertoire holds roughly 82,000 clones, with approximately 84% as singletons. The chain links TRBV11-2 to TRBJ1-1, with no clear D. Sequenced sample: blood. This TCR came from a person aged 18 to 70 in good health. The CDR3 loop reads CASSLGGQQNTEAFF. In DNA form, the CDR3 reads TGTGCCAGCAGCTTGGGCGGTCAACAGAACACTGAAGCTTTCTTT.